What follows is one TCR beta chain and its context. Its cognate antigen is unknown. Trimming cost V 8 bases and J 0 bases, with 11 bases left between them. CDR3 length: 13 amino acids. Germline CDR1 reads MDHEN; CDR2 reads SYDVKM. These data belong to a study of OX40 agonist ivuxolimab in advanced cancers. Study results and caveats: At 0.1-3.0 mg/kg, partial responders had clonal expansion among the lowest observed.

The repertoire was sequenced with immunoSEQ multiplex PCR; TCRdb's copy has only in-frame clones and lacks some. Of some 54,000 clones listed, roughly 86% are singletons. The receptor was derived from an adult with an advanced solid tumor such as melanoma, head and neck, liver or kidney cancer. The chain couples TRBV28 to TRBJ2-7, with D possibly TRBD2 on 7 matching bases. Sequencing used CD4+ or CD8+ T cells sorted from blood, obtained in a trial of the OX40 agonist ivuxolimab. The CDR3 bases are TGTGCCAGCGGGGGGGGCTACTCCTACGAGCAGTACTTC. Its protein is CASGGGYSYEQYF.